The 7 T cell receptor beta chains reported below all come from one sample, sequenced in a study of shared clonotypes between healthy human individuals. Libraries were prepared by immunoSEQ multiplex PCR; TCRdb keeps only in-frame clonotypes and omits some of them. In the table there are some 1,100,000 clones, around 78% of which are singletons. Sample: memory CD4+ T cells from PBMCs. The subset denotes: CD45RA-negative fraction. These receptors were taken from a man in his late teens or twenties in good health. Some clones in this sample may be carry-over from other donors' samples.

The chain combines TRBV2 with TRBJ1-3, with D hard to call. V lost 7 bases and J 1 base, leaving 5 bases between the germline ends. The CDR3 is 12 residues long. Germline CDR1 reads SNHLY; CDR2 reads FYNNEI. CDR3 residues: CASKASGNTIYF. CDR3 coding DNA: TGTGCCAGCAAGGCGTCTGGAAACACCATATATTTT. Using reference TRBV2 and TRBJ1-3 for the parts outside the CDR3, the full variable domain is EPEVTQTPSHQVTQMGQEVILRCVPISNHLYFYWYRQILGQKVEFLVSFYNNEISEKSEIFDDQFSVERPDGSNFTLKIRSTKLEDSAMYFCASKASGNTIYFGEGSWLTVV.

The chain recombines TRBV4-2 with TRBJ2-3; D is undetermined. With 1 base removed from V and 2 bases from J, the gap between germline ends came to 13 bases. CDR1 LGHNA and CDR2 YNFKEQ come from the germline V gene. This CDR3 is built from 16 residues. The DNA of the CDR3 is TGTGCCAGCAGCCAAGTAGGGTTGCCGCCCACAGATACGCAGTATTTT. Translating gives CASSQVGLPPTDTQYF.

The CDR3 loop reads CASRLDRRGRTGNTIYF. CDR3 nucleotides: TGTGCAAGTCGCTTAGATCGGCGGGGCAGGACCGGAAACACCATATATTTT. V usage is TRBV12-2 and J usage is TRBJ1-3. TRBV12-2 is listed as a pseudogene. This CDR3 region has 17 residues.

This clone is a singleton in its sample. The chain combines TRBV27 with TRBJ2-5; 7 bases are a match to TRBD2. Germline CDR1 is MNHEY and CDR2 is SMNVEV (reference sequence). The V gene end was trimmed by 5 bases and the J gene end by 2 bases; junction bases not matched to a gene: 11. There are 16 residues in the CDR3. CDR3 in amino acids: CASSARAGPPQETQYF. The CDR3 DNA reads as TGTGCCAGCAGTGCCCGAGCGGGACCCCCTCAAGAGACCCAGTACTTC.

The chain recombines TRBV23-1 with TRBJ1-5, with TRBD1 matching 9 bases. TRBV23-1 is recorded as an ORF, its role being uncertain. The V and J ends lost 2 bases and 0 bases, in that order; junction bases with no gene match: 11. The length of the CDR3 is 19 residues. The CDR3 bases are TGCGCCAGCAGTCAACGGCGGGACAGGGCCACTTATAGCAATCAGCCCCAGCATTTT. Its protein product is CASSQRRDRATYSNQPQHF.

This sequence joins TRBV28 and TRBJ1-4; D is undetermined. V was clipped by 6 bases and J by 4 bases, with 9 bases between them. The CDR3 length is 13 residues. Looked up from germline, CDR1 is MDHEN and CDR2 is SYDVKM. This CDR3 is CASRTVINEKLFF. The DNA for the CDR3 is TGTGCCAGCAGAACAGTGATTAATGAAAAACTGTTTTTT. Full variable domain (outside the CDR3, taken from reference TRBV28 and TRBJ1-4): DVKVTQSSRYLVKRTGEKVFLECVQDMDHENMFWYRQDPGLGLRLIYFSYDVKMKEKGDIPEGYSVSREKKERFSLILESASTNQTSMYLCASRTVINEKLFFGSGTQLSVL.

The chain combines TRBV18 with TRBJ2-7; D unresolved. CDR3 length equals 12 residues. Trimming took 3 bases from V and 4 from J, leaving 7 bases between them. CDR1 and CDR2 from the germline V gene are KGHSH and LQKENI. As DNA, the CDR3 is TGTGCCAGCTCACCGGAGCAGTACGAGCAGTACTTC. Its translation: CASSPEQYEQYF.